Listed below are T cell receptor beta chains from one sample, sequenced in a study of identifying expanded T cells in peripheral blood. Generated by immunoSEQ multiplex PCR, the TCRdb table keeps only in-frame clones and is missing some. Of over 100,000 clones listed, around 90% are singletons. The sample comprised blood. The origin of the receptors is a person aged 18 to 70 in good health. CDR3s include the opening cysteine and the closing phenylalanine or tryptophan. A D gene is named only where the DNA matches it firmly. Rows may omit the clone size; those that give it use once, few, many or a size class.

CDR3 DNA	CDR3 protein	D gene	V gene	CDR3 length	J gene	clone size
TGTGCCAGCAGCTTACCTCAGGGGAACACCGGGGAGCTGTTTTTT	CASSLPQGNTGELFF	NA	TRBV7-2	15	TRBJ2-2	NA
TGTGCCAGCAGCTTAGCGGGCAGGGGGCTGGAGTACTTC	CASSLAGRGLEYF	TRBD1	TRBV7-9	13	TRBJ2-7	NA
TGTGCCAGCAGTGAGGGGTTCGAAGCTTTCTTT	CASSEGFEAFF	NA	TRBV2	11	TRBJ1-1	many
TGTGCCAGCAGTTACACGACAGGGACCTATGGCTACACCTTC	CASSYTTGTYGYTF	TRBD1	TRBV6-5	14	TRBJ1-2	NA
TGCAGCGCCGGGACTCTCGCCTACGAGCAGTACTTC	CSAGTLAYEQYF	NA	TRBV29-1	12	TRBJ2-7	NA
TGCGCCAGCAGTGACCTGGCGGGGTCCTACGAGCAGTACTTC	CASSDLAGSYEQYF	NA	TRBV10-2	14	TRBJ2-7	NA
TGTGCCTGGAGCCTACCCGGGGCGGACCTCTACACCTTC	CAWSLPGADLYTF	NA	TRBV30	13	TRBJ1-2	NA
TGTGCCAGCAGTCCTACCAGGGGGGAAAAGACGGCTTTCTTT	CASSPTRGEKTAFF	TRBD1	TRBV6-5	14	TRBJ1-1	NA
TGTGCCATCAGTGAGTTTGTGATGTCCTACGAGCAGTACTTC	CAISEFVMSYEQYF	NA	TRBV10-3	14	TRBJ2-7	NA
TGTGCCAGCAGTGGACAGAACGCAGATACGCAGTATTTT	CASSGQNADTQYF	NA	TRBV28	13	TRBJ2-3	NA
TGTGCCAGCAGTCTAGGCCCTAGGGACTACGAGCAGTACTTC	CASSLGPRDYEQYF	NA	TRBV27	14	TRBJ2-7	NA
TGTGCCAGCAGCTCCAGCCTGGGGACCCCGACCGATACGCAGTATTTT	CASSSSLGTPTDTQYF	NA	TRBV7-2	16	TRBJ2-3	NA
TGTGCCAGCAGTTTATTTCCGGGACAAAGACAATCCAAGAACACTGAAGCTTTCTTT	CASSLFPGQRQSKNTEAFF	NA	TRBV28	19	TRBJ1-1	NA
TGCGCCAGCAGCTTGGGGGGCCAGGTTAGTCTTAATGAGCAGTTCTTC	CASSLGGQVSLNEQFF	NA	TRBV5-1	16	TRBJ2-1	NA
TGTGCCAGTAGTCCAGGACTAGCGGGAAGCCCCTACGAGCAGTACTTC	CASSPGLAGSPYEQYF	TRBD2	TRBV19	16	TRBJ2-7	once
TGCGCCAGCAGTGGTCTCAATGAGCAGTTCTTC	CASSGLNEQFF	NA	TRBV10-2	11	TRBJ2-1	NA
TGCGCCAGCAGCGTAACCGGGCTCACAGATACGCAGTATTTT	CASSVTGLTDTQYF	NA	TRBV5-1	14	TRBJ2-3	NA
TGCGCCAGCAGCCAAAGCGGACCGAACACCGGGGAGCTGTTTTTT	CASSQSGPNTGELFF	NA	TRBV5-1	15	TRBJ2-2	NA
TGTGCCAGCAGCCCCAGGGCTGCGGACTCTTATTACAATGAGCAGTTCTTC	CASSPRAADSYYNEQFF	NA	TRBV5-5	17	TRBJ2-1	NA
TGTGCCAGCAGCCCCAGGGGGTACGAGCAGTACTTC	CASSPRGYEQYF	TRBD1	TRBV5-6	12	TRBJ2-7	NA
TGTGCCAGCAGCCTCAATCGGGGGAACCTCTTACACGAGCAGTACTTC	CASSLNRGNLLHEQYF	NA	TRBV11-1	16	TRBJ2-7	NA
TGTGCCAGCAGCCAAAGCCGAGTAGACGAGCAGTACTTC	CASSQSRVDEQYF	NA	TRBV2	13	TRBJ2-7	NA
TGTGCCAGCAGTTACTCTGGGAACTCTGGGGCCAACGTCCTGACTTTC	CASSYSGNSGANVLTF	NA	TRBV6-5	16	TRBJ2-6	NA
TGTGCCAGTAGGGACAGGTTATCCTACGAGCAGTACTTC	CASRDRLSYEQYF	TRBD1	TRBV19	13	TRBJ2-7	NA
TGTGCCAGCAGTGAAACGGGTTGGGGGTCCGGCGAGCAGTACTTC	CASSETGWGSGEQYF	NA	TRBV2	15	TRBJ2-7	NA
TGTGCCAGCAGCCAGCGAACAGGGGTCGACTATGGCTACACCTTC	CASSQRTGVDYGYTF	TRBD1	TRBV14	15	TRBJ1-2	NA
TGTGCCAGCTCACCAAAGAGCTCGGGGAACACCGGGGAGCTGTTTTTT	CASSPKSSGNTGELFF	NA	TRBV18	16	TRBJ2-2	NA
TGCGCCAGCAGCCAAGAACGGTGGAACACTGAAGCTTTCTTT	CASSQERWNTEAFF	NA	TRBV4-3	14	TRBJ1-1	NA
TGCGCCAGCAGCCAAGGACCAGTAGCCAAAAACATTCAGTACTTC	CASSQGPVAKNIQYF	NA	TRBV4-1	15	TRBJ2-4	NA
TGTGCCAGCAAGGGAGGCGCCTCCTATGGCTACACCTTC	CASKGGASYGYTF	NA	TRBV2	13	TRBJ1-2	few
TGTGCCATCAGCCTCGGACAGGGCTCCCGGCCCCAGCATTTT	CAISLGQGSRPQHF	TRBD1	TRBV10-3	14	TRBJ1-5	NA
TGTGCCAGCACCAGATCAGCCCGAAATTCACCCCTCCACTTT	CASTRSARNSPLHF	NA	TRBV2	14	TRBJ1-6	once
TGTGCCAGCAGCGCACGCAGGGGTATGAACACTGAAGCTTTCTTT	CASSARRGMNTEAFF	NA	TRBV7-2	15	TRBJ1-1	NA
TGTGCCAGCAGCTTAGTGCCTCATGAGCAGTTCTTC	CASSLVPHEQFF	NA	TRBV7-9	12	TRBJ2-1	NA
TGCGCCAGCAGTGTACCGGGACTAGCGGGAGACGAGCAGTACTTC	CASSVPGLAGDEQYF	TRBD2	TRBV10-2	15	TRBJ2-7	NA
TGTGCCAGCAGCTTTGGCGGGACGCTAAACTACGAGCAGTACTTC	CASSFGGTLNYEQYF	NA	TRBV7-2	15	TRBJ2-7	NA
TGTGCCAGCAGTCCGACCGGGACGTTCCACTCCTACGAGCAGTACTTC	CASSPTGTFHSYEQYF	NA	TRBV27	16	TRBJ2-7	once
TGTGCCAGCAGCTTGGGACCGATGAACACTGAAGCTTTCTTT	CASSLGPMNTEAFF	NA	TRBV7-6	14	TRBJ1-1	NA
TGTGCCAGTAGTATATTGTCGCGTCGGGCAGGTACCTACAATGAGCAGTTCTTC	CASSILSRRAGTYNEQFF	NA	TRBV19	18	TRBJ2-1	NA
TGTGCCAGCTCACCGCCGACTTCAGGGGGCGCGACAGATACGCAGTATTTT	CASSPPTSGGATDTQYF	TRBD1	TRBV18	17	TRBJ2-3	NA
TGTGCCAGCAGCCAAGATGGGACTAGCGGACCCCCGGGTGAGACCCAGTACTTC	CASSQDGTSGPPGETQYF	TRBD2	TRBV4-2	18	TRBJ2-5	NA
TGCGCCAGCAGCCCACAGCACGCTAGCGGAGGCCGCAATGAGCAGTTCTTC	CASSPQHASGGRNEQFF	TRBD2	TRBV5-1	17	TRBJ2-1	NA
TGCGCCAGCAGGTTGACACTAAACACCGGGGAGCTGTTTTTT	CASRLTLNTGELFF	NA	TRBV5-1	14	TRBJ2-2	NA
TGTGCCAGCAGCTGTAGGGAGGGGGTGGACACTGAAGCTTTCTTT	CASSCREGVDTEAFF	NA	TRBV5-7	15	TRBJ1-1	NA
TGTGCCAGCAGACTAGGTCCCACCGGGGAGCTGTTTTTT	CASRLGPTGELFF	NA	TRBV2	13	TRBJ2-2	NA
TGTGCCAGTAGTATATCGAGAAGACAGCCACGAGCTTTCTTT	CASSISRRQPRAFF	NA	TRBV19	14	TRBJ1-1	NA
TGCGCCAGCAGCTTGGTTCTAGCGGGGGGGACGGAGACCCAGTACTTC	CASSLVLAGGTETQYF	TRBD2	TRBV5-1	16	TRBJ2-5	NA
TGTGCCAGCAGCGCCGGTCCGGGACAGGGGTATGGCTACACCTTC	CASSAGPGQGYGYTF	TRBD1	TRBV9	15	TRBJ1-2	NA